The present T cell receptor beta chain was sequenced within a study of blood T cells in healthy people across ages. Points on this clonotype: Its antigen is currently unknown.

Study-wide results and caveats: Greater diversity and more naive CD4+ cells were seen in long-lived donors than in aged donors. Across samples, TCR beta diversity tracked strongly with naive T cell percentage. With age, beta diversity per million T cells declined roughly linearly, significantly by approximately 40.

Losses at the gene ends were 2 bases for V and 3 bases for J; bases not matched to a gene: 3. This CDR3 spans 15 amino acids. CDR1 WNHNN and CDR2 SYGVQD come from the germline V gene (reference sequence). Together with a sample-barcoded 5' primer, a J-beta primer mix was included in a second PCR lasting 7 to 11 cycles. TCRdb analysed the 5' RACE reads with MiXCR anew, one entry per CDR3 protein. The sample lists under 800,000 distinct CDR3 sequences; roughly 20% were seen once. The donors, healthy Caucasians from Russia, were aged 6 to 90. The sequencing input was blood. The chain has TRBV10-1 and TRBJ2-7, with 11 bases identical to TRBD2. The clonotype was recovered from a man aged 70 or older in good health. The CDR3 DNA is TGCGCCAGCAGTGAGAGGACTAGCGGGCGCTACGAGCAGTACTTC. Protein sequence: CASSERTSGRYEQYF.